This TCR beta chain was obtained from a study of cytomegalovirus exposure and HLA in healthy donors. Broader study findings: The study listed under 200 cytomegalovirus-associated TCR beta chains.

As concerns this clone: Its cognate antigen is unknown.

Sequencing was performed with immunoSEQ multiplex PCR; in TCRdb, only in-frame clones are kept and a portion is missing. Altogether 55,000 to 75,000 clones are present, 85% to 95% being singletons, with the ten largest covering about 5.7%. The CDR3 extends over 13 amino acids. Trimming pared 4 bases from V and 0 bases from J, leaving 10 bases between. Germline CDR1 SQVTM, CDR2 ANQGSEA. The specimen sequenced was PBMCs. The receptor was isolated from a man aged 18 to 29 in good health and CMV-seropositive. The rearrangement uses TRBV29-1 and TRBJ2-7, with unresolved D. CDR3 DNA sequence: TGCAGCGTTGTTTCAGTAAGCTCCTACGAGCAGTACTTC. As protein: CSVVSVSSYEQYF.